Each of the 20 T cell receptor beta chains below was sequenced from the same sample in a study of T cells expressing NK-cell markers. For each CDR3 protein, TCRdb gives one entry from its re-call of the 5' RACE reads, without DNA. This table lists some 440,000 distinct CDR3 sequences. Sequenced: blood T cells: a sorted CD56 or NKG2C T cell subset, CD4+ or CD8+ T cells, or bulk PBMC T cells (not recorded which). The receptor set was obtained from a woman aged 45-65 years in good health.

The chain recombines TRBV7-9 with TRBJ2-7. The CDR3 runs 14 residues. Germline CDR1 and CDR2: SEHNR and FQNEAQ (reference sequence). CDR3 protein: CASSTTVYAYEQYF.

The rearrangement uses TRBV9 and TRBJ2-1; as DNA is missing, the TRBD2 call by TCRdb cannot be tested. There are 15 residues in the CDR3. Looked up from germline, CDR1 is SGDLS and CDR2 is YYNGEE. The CDR3 spells CASSVGITGPYEQFF. The whole variable domain, filled in from reference TRBV9 and TRBJ2-1, reads DSGVTQTPKHLITATGQRVTLRCSPRSGDLSVYWYQQSLDQGLQFLIQYYNGEERAKGNILERFSAQQFPDLHSELNLSSLELGDSALYFCASSVGITGPYEQFFGPGTRLTVL.

V gene TRBV28 combines with J gene TRBJ2-2; the TCRdb D gene call, TRBD1, has no DNA to confirm it. CDR3 length: 15 amino acids. Germline CDR1 and CDR2: MDHEN and SYDVKM. The CDR3 region is CASSLGRQPTGELFF.

The rearrangement links TRBV5-1 to TRBJ2-1; TCRdb returns TRBD2, unconfirmable since there is no DNA. The CDR3 covers 17 residues. Germline V gives CDR1 SGHRS, CDR2 YFSETQ. The CDR3: CASSFRTSGAPYNEQFF.

V is TRBV5-1 and J is TRBJ2-5; with no DNA, the TCRdb D assignment of TRBD2 cannot be verified. The CDR3 is made up of 16 amino acids. Looked up from germline, CDR1 is SGHRS and CDR2 is YFSETQ. The CDR3 is CASSLIGSGGVETQYF.

This rearrangement joins TRBV11-3 to TRBJ2-3; absent DNA, TCRdb's TRBD2 call cannot be checked. Germline-derived CDR1 and CDR2 are SGHNT and YENEEA. CDR3 length: 16 residues. The chain's CDR3 is CASSMGLASSTDTQYF.

The J gene is TRBJ2-7, the V gene TRBV27; TCRdb returns TRBD2, unconfirmable since there is no DNA. The CDR3 length is 15 residues. Germline V gene sequence: CDR1 MNHEY, CDR2 SMNVEV (reference sequence). CDR3 residues: CASSLLAGEIYEQYF.

The chain employs TRBV5-1 and TRBJ1-1; as DNA is missing, the TRBD1 call by TCRdb cannot be tested. The CDR3 has 14 residues. Germline CDR1 and CDR2: SGHRS and YFSETQ. CDR3 loop: CASRQGVSSTEAFF.

The chain has TRBV12-3 or TRBV12-4 and TRBJ1-1. This CDR3 region has 11 residues. The CDR3 spells CASRINTEAFF.

This chain connects TRBV6-2 or TRBV6-3 to TRBJ2-1; TCRdb reports TRBD2, a call that lacks DNA to check it against. CDR1 and CDR2 from the germline V gene are MNHEY and SVGEGT. The CDR3 loop spans 16 amino acids. The CDR3 spells CASRREERSSYNEQFF.

This chain uses TRBV6-1 with TRBJ2-1; TCRdb designates TRBD2, a call that cannot be tested without DNA. Germline V gives CDR1 MNHNS, CDR2 SASEGT. The CDR3 length is 17 residues. The CDR3 region is CASSVITGTSGKSEQFF.

The chain uses TRBV20-1 and TRBJ2-7; lacking DNA, the TRBD2 call made by TCRdb goes unchecked. Germline V gives CDR1 DFQATT, CDR2 SNEGSKA (reference sequence). This CDR3 comprises 15 residues. This chain's CDR3 is CSASGTSGRLYEQYF.

This chain connects TRBV5-1 to TRBJ1-1; TCRdb gives TRBD1 as the D gene, but with no DNA this cannot be confirmed. CDR3 length: 14 residues. Germline V lookup: CDR1 SGHRS, CDR2 YFSETQ. CDR3 amino acids: CASSLGSGATEAFF.

J is TRBJ2-1 and V is TRBV7-7; the D gene TCRdb calls, TRBD1, cannot be checked with no DNA. The CDR3 is 13 amino acids. Germline V gene sequence: CDR1 SSHAT, CDR2 FNYEAQ (reference sequence). The CDR3 region is CASSLDRHNEQFF.

This chain uses TRBV11-3 with TRBJ1-5. This CDR3 has 13 residues. CDR1 and CDR2 from the germline V gene are SGHNT and YENEEA. CDR3 sequence reads: CASSLGDRQPQHF. Filled out from reference TRBV11-3 and TRBJ1-5, the complete variable domain reads EAGVVQSPRYKIIEKKQPVAFWCNPISGHNTLYWYLQNLGQGPELLIRYENEEAVDDSQLPKDRFSAERLKGVDSTLKIQPAELGDSAVYLCASSLGDRQPQHFGDGTRLSIL.

The V call is TRBV6-6, the J call TRBJ1-3; TCRdb's D call, TRBD1, is unchecked because there is no DNA. The CDR3 has 15 amino acids. Germline lookup yields CDR1 MNHNY and CDR2 SVGAGI (reference sequence). The chain's CDR3 is CASSIQGVRPDTIYF.

The chain recombines TRBV12-3 or TRBV12-4 with TRBJ2-1; the TCRdb D gene call, TRBD2, has no DNA to confirm it. This CDR3 has 16 residues. Here the CDR3 reads CASSKAGTSHGGEQFF.

CDR3 in amino acids: CASSPPGGKGGEQYF. This chain connects TRBV6-6 to TRBJ2-7; TCRdb returns TRBD1, unconfirmable since there is no DNA. CDR3 length: 15 residues. Germline CDR1 and CDR2: MNHNY and SVGAGI (reference sequence).

The rearrangement joins TRBV25-1 to TRBJ2-1; TCRdb proposes TRBD1, but this gene call is untestable without DNA. CDR3 length equals 11 residues. The germline CDR1 and CDR2 sequences are MGHDK and SYGVNS. CDR3 amino acids: CASQTGNEQFF.

The CDR3 is CASSLVGSGSENEQFF. The chain is built from TRBV5-1 and TRBJ2-1; as DNA is missing, the TRBD2 call by TCRdb cannot be tested. The CDR3 contains 16 residues. Germline CDR1 reads SGHRS; CDR2 reads YFSETQ. Full variable domain (remainder filled in from reference TRBV5-1 and TRBJ2-1): KAGVTQTPRYLIKTRGQQVTLSCSPISGHRSVSWYQQTPGQGLQFLFEYFSETQRNKGNFPGRFSGRQFSNSRSEMNVSTLELGDSALYLCASSLVGSGSENEQFFGPGTRLTVL.